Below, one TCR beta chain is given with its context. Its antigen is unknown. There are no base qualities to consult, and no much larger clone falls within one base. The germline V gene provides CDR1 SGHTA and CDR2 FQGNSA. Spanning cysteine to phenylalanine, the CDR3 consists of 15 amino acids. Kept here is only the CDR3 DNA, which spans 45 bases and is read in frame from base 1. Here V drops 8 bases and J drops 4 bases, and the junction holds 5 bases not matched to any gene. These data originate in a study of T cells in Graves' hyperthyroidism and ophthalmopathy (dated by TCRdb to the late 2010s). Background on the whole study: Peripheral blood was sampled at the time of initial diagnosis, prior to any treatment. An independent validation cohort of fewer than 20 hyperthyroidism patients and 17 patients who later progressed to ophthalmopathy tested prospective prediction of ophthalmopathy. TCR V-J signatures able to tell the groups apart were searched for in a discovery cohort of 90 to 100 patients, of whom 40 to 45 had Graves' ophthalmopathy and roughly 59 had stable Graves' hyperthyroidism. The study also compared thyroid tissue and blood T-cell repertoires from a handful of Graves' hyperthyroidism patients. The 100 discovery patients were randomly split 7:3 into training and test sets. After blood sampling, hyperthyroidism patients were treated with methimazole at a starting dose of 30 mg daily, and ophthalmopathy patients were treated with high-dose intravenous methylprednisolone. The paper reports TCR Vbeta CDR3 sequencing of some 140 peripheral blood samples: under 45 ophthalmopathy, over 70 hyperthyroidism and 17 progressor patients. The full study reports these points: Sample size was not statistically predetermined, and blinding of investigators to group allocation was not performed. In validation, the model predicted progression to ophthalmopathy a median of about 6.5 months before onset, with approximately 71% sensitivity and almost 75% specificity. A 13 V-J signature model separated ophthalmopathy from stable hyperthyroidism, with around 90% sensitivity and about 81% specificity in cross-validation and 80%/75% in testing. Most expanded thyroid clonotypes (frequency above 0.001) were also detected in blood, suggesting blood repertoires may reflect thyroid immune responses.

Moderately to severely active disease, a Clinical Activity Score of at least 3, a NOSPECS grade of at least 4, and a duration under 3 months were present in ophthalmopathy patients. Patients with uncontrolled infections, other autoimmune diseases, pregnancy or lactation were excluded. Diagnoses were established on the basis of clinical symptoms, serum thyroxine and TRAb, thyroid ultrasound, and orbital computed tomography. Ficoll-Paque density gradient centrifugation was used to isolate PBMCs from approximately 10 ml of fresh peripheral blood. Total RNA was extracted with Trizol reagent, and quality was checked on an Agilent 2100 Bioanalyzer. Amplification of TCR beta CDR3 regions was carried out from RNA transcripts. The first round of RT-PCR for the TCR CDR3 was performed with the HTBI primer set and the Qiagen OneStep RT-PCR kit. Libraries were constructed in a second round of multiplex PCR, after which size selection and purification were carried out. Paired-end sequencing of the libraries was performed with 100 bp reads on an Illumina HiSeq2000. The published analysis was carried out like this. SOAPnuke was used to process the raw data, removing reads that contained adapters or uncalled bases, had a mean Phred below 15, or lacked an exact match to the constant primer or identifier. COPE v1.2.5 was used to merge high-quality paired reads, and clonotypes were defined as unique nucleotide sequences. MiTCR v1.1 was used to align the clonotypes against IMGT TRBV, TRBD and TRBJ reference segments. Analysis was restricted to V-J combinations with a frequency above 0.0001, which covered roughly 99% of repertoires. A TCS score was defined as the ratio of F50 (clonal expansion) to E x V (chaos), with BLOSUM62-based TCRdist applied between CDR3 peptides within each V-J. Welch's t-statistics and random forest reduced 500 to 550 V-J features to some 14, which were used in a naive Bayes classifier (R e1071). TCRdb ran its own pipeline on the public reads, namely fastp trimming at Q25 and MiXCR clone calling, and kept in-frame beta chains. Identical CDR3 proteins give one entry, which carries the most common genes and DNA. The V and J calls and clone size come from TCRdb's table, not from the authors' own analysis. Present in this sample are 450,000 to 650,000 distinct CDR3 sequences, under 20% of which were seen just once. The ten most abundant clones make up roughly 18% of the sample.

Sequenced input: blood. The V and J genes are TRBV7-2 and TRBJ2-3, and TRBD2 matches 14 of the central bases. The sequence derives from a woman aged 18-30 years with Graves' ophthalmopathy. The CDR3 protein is CASGGLAGAADTQYF. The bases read TGTGCCAGCGGGGGACTAGCGGGAGCGGCAGATACGCAGTATTTT. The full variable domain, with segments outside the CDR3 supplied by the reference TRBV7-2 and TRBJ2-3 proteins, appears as GAGVSQSPSNKVTEKGKDVELRCDPISGHTALYWYRQSLGQGLEFLIYFQGNSAPDKSGLPSDRFSAERTGGSVSTLTIQRTQQEDSAVYLCASGGLAGAADTQYFGPGTRLTVL.